A single sample is the source of the 10 T cell receptor beta chains below, sequenced in a study of patients and donors after allogeneic stem cell transplantation. From the RT-PCR reads, TCRdb called clonotypes with MiXCR, one entry per CDR3 protein. Of tens of thousands of distinct CDR3 sequences in the sample, about 48% were seen once. The sequenced sample consisted of blood, either unsorted or a sorted T cell fraction (not recorded which). These TCRs come from a human donor who was either an allogeneic HSCT recipient or a stem cell or donor lymphocyte infusion donor (not recorded which). It is not recorded whose cells these are; they may come from a transplant donor.

The chain employs TRBV13 and TRBJ1-5; no clear D. Germline V gene lookup returns CDR1 PRHDT and CDR2 FYEKMQ (reference sequence). Trimming removed 2 bases from V and 4 bases from J, with 12 bases in between. The CDR3 contains 15 residues. CDR3 sequence reads: CASSLYGVENQPQHF. For the CDR3, the DNA is TGTGCCAGCAGCTTATACGGAGTTGAGAATCAGCCCCAGCATTTT.

This clonotype showed up just a few times. The chain has TRBV10-3 and TRBJ1-1; D gene uncertain. Germline loops: CDR1 ENHRY, CDR2 SYGVKD. The V gene lost 0 bases and the J gene lost 7 bases, with 12 bases spanning the gap. This CDR3 contains 14 residues. The CDR3 coding sequence is TGTGCCATCAGTGAGTCGAGCGCCACCCTTGAAGCTTTCTTT. It codes for CAISESSATLEAFF.

This clonotype was counted between two and nine times. The genes are TRBV28 and TRBJ1-4, with D possibly TRBD1 on 5 matching bases. CDR3 length: 17 amino acids. From germline, CDR1 is MDHEN and CDR2 SYDVKM. Trimming cost V 6 bases and J 4 bases, with 21 bases left between them. The CDR3 region is CASRGFRERERNEKLFF. The CDR3 DNA reads as TGTGCCAGCAGAGGGTTCAGGGAAAGGGAACGTAATGAAAAACTGTTTTTT.

The chain employs TRBV4-1 and TRBJ1-1; D not certain. V was cut by 1 base and J by 6 bases, with 12 bases left in between. CDR1 is MGHRA and CDR2 is YSYEKL in the germline V gene. The CDR3 loop spans 14 amino acids. Here the CDR3 DNA reads TGCGCCAGCAGCCAAGTCGGGCTGGACCCTGAAGCTTTCTTT. Protein: CASSQVGLDPEAFF.

This clonotype was recorded a few times. The rearrangement joins TRBV6-5 to TRBJ1-5, with 8 bases matching TRBD1. This CDR3 is built from 17 residues. After removal of 4 bases from V and 5 bases from J, the junction contained 13 bases not matched to a gene. CDR1 and CDR2 from the germline V gene are MNHEY and SVGAGI. The CDR3 DNA sequence: TGTGCCAGCAGTTCCAAGAGACAGGGGACAAATGATCAGCCCCAGCATTTT. It is translated as CASSSKRQGTNDQPQHF.

The CDR3 nucleotides read TGTGCCAGCACCTTGGGCGGGTCCGTCTACGAGCAGTACTTC. It translates to CASTLGGSVYEQYF. V and J are TRBV12-3 or TRBV12-4 and TRBJ2-7; a possible D gene is TRBD2 (5 bases). V lost 7 bases and J lost 3, with 16 bases in between. The CDR3 is made up of 14 amino acids.

In its sample, this clonotype was seen a few times. The chain combines TRBV20-1 with TRBJ1-2; TRBD1 aligns across 9 bases. V dropped 4 bases and J dropped 7; count of bases not matched to a gene: 16. Looked up from germline, CDR1 is DFQATT and CDR2 is SNEGSKA (reference sequence). The CDR3 spans 16 residues. CDR3 sequence reads: CSAKTSPGQGAAGYTF. CDR3 DNA: TGCAGTGCTAAGACCTCTCCGGGACAGGGTGCAGCTGGCTACACCTTC.

V usage is TRBV28 and J usage is TRBJ1-1; D is unresolved. Trimming removed 3 bases at V and 2 bases at J, with 10 bases between. This CDR3 is 14 amino acids long. Germline values: CDR1 MDHEN, CDR2 SYDVKM. CDR3 region: CASSFKVRNTEAFF. CDR3 sequence (DNA): TGTGCCAGCAGTTTTAAGGTTAGAAACACTGAAGCTTTCTTT.

The chain uses TRBV5-8 and TRBJ1-5; D gene unclear. The CDR3 length is 11 residues. Germline CDR1 SGHTS, CDR2 YDEGEE. Trimming took 10 bases from V and 8 from J, leaving 13 bases between them. This chain's CDR3 is CACGQLEPQHF. In nucleotides, the CDR3 is TGTGCCTGCGGGCAGCTTGAGCCCCAGCATTTT.

This clonotype showed up just once. The chain combines TRBV5-1 with TRBJ1-1, with a tentative D call TRBD1 (5 bases). The V gene lost 0 bases and the J gene lost 1 base, with 7 bases spanning the gap. The CDR3 runs 14 residues. CDR1 and CDR2 from the germline V gene are SGHRS and YFSETQ. The CDR3 region has the DNA TGCGCCAGCAGCTTGGGACAGTCGAACACTGAAGCTTTCTTT. Translation: CASSLGQSNTEAFF.